A single sample gave rise to the 3 T cell receptor beta chains below, sequenced in a study of cytotoxic CD8 clonotypes in ibrutinib-treated CLL. TCRdb keeps only in-frame clones here, not all; method: immunoSEQ multiplex PCR. The profile shows 300,000 to 350,000 clones, just under 80% of them singletons. Sequenced material: PBMCs, taken before ibrutinib treatment. The receptors were gathered from a human donor with chronic lymphocytic leukemia.

For the CDR3, the DNA is TGTGCCAGCAGCTCAGAGGTGCCGCGGGCCAACACTGAAGCTTTCTTT. Translation gives CASSSEVPRANTEAFF. V is TRBV7-2 and J is TRBJ1-1; D ambiguous. Germline V gene sequence: CDR1 SGHTA, CDR2 FQGNSA. Trimming took off 4 bases at V and 2 bases at J, with 17 bases between the two ends. The CDR3 has 16 residues.

The chain links TRBV6-5 to TRBJ1-5, with D hard to call. The CDR3 consists of 13 residues. V lost 6 bases and J lost 1, with 7 bases in between. Germline lookup yields CDR1 MNHEY and CDR2 SVGAGI. The DNA for the CDR3 is TGTGCCAGCAGCTCCCAGAGCAATCAGCCCCAGCATTTT. It translates to CASSSQSNQPQHF.

This clone was observed a few times. The rearrangement joins TRBV5-6 to TRBJ1-2; D may be TRBD1 (5 bases). Germline V gene lookup returns CDR1 SGHDT and CDR2 YYEEEE. The V and J ends lost 0 bases and 6 bases respectively, with 12 bases between them. The CDR3 is 14 residues long. In DNA form, the CDR3 reads TGTGCCAGCAGCTTGGTTCAGGGCCGGGATGGCTACACCTTC. Its translation is CASSLVQGRDGYTF.